The text below deals with one T cell receptor beta chain. Its target is not known. These data belong to a study of T cells after posttransplantation cyclophosphamide. The study, taken as a whole, reports: Later blood repertoires were often dominated by clones from the donor CD8+ memory compartment. Skin or GI-infiltrating T cells shared few TRB sequences with blood.

The CDR3 consists of 13 residues. V was cut by 1 base and J by 0 bases, with 5 bases left in between. Germline lookup yields CDR1 SGHRS and CDR2 YFSETQ. Measured with immunoSEQ multiplex PCR; TCRdb has only the in-frame clones, and not every one. The profile shows approximately 3,300 clones, around 95% of them singletons. Cells defined as naive were viable CD3+CD4+ or CD3+CD8+ and CCR7+CD45RA+CD45RO-CD95-CD27+CD28+. The receptor's source is a woman between 45 and 60 years old in good health and a related stem cell transplant donor. The chain recombines TRBV5-1 with TRBJ2-7; unclear D gene. The sample taken for sequencing was naive CD8+ T cells sorted from PBMCs. The CDR3 protein is CASSLMASYEQYF. Here the CDR3 DNA reads TGCGCCAGCAGCTTGATGGCCTCCTACGAGCAGTACTTC.